This T cell receptor beta chain was sequenced during a study of shared clonotypes between healthy human individuals. Findings and limits, study-wide: As a rule, naive subsets had a larger estimated richness than memory subsets.

TCRdb's copy holds only in-frame clones and misses some; the assay was immunoSEQ multiplex PCR. The data show approximately 1.5 million clones, with 98% to 99% seen just once and 0.3% to 0.45% held by the top ten. Points on this clone: Its antigen is undetermined.

Each of the donors was a healthy adult who was HIV-negative and had not had a recent acute infection or vaccination. Unmatched junction bases numbered 11, after V lost 6 bases and J lost 2 bases. From germline, CDR1 is SGHVS and CDR2 FQNEAQ. This CDR3 region has 16 residues. Sequencing was performed on naive CD4+ T cells sorted from blood. The subset denotes: CD45RA+ positively selected. V usage is TRBV7-8 and J usage is TRBJ2-7, with 9 bases aligning to TRBD2. This clonotype originated in a man aged 25 to 40 in good health. The CDR3 region is CASSNPLAGRAYEQYF. The CDR3 DNA sequence: TGTGCCAGCAGTAACCCCCTAGCGGGAAGAGCCTACGAGCAGTACTTC.